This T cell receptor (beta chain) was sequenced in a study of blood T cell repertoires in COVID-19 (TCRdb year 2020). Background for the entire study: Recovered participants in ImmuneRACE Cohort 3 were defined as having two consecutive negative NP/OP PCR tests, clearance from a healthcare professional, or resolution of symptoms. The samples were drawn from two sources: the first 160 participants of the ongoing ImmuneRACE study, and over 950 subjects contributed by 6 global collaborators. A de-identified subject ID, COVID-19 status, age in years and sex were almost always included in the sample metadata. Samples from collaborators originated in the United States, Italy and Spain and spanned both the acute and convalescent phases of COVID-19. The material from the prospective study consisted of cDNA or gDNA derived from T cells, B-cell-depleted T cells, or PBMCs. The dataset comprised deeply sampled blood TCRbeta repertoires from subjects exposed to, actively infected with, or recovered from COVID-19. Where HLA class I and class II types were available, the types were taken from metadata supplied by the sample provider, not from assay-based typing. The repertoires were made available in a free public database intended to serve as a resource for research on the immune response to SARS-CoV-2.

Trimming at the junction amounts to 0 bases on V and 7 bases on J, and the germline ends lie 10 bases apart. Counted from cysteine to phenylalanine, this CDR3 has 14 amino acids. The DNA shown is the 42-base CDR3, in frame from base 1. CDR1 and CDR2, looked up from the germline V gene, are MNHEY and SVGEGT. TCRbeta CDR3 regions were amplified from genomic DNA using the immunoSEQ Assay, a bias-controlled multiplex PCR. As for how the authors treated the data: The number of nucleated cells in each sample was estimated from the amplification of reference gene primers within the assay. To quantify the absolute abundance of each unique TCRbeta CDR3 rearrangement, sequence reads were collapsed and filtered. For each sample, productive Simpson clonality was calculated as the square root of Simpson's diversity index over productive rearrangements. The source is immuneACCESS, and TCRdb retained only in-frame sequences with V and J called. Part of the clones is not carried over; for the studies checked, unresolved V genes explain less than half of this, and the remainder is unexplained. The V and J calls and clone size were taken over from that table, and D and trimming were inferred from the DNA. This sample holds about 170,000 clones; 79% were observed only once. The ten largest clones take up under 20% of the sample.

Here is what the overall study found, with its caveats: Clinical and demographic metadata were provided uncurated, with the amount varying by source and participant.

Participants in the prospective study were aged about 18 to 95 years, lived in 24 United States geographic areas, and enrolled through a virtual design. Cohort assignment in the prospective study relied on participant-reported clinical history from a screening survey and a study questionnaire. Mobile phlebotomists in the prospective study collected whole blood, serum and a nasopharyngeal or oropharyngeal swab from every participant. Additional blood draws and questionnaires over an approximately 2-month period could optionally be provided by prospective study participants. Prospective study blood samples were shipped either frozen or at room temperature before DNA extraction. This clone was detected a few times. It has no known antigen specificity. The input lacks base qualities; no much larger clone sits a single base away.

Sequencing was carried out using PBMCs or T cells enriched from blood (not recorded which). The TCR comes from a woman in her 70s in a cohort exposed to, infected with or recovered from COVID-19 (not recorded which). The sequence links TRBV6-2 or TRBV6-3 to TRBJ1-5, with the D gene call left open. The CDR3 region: CASSYSKYLQPQHF. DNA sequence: TGTGCCAGCAGTTACTCGAAATATCTACAGCCCCAGCATTTT.